Shown below are 32 T cell receptor beta chains from a single sample sequenced in a study of blood T cell repertoires in COVID-19. Sequencing was performed with immunoSEQ multiplex PCR; in TCRdb, only in-frame clones are kept and a portion is missing. This table has about 300,000 clones, about 89% appearing once. Material: peripheral blood. The receptors were sampled from a middle-aged man with acute or convalescent COVID-19.

The V call is TRBV2, the J call TRBJ2-7; TRBD1 aligns across 9 bases. The length of the CDR3 is 14 residues. In germline, CDR1 is SNHLY, CDR2 FYNNEI. J lost 5 bases, V lost 5 bases, and 7 bases had no gene match. The CDR3 nucleotides read TGTGCCAGCAGTAGTGGACAGGGGATCCACGAGCAGTACTTC. This encodes CASSSGQGIHEQYF. The variable domain in full, with the rest retrieved from reference TRBV2 and TRBJ2-7, is EPEVTQTPSHQVTQMGQEVILRCVPISNHLYFYWYRQILGQKVEFLVSFYNNEISEKSEIFDDQFSVERPDGSNFTLKIRSTKLEDSAMYFCASSSGQGIHEQYFGPGTRLTVT.

V usage is TRBV12-3 or TRBV12-4 and J usage is TRBJ2-7, with 9 bases fitting TRBD1. The CDR3 spans 12 residues. V was pared by 6 bases and J by 6 bases, with 3 bases of the junction left unmatched. The DNA of the CDR3 is TGTGCCAGCAGCCCGGACAGGGGCGAGCAGTACTTC. Encoded protein: CASSPDRGEQYF.

V and J are TRBV7-6 and TRBJ1-1, with TRBD1 identical over 9 bases. The CDR3 extends over 16 amino acids. In germline, CDR1 is SGHVS, CDR2 FNYEAQ. V was pared by 4 bases and J by 4 bases, with 10 bases of the junction left unmatched. CDR3 region: CASSSIRDRDPTEAFF. Written as DNA, the CDR3 is TGTGCCAGCAGCTCAATCCGGGACAGGGACCCCACTGAAGCTTTCTTT.

The chain links TRBV5-1 to TRBJ2-7; D unresolved. Germline V gene lookup returns CDR1 SGHRS and CDR2 YFSETQ. With 2 bases removed from V and 2 bases from J, the gap between germline ends came to 8 bases. CDR3 length: 13 residues. CDR3 region: CASSFVFPYEQYF. The CDR3, as DNA: TGCGCCAGCAGCTTCGTTTTCCCCTACGAGCAGTACTTC.

V gene TRBV23-1 combines with J gene TRBJ1-2; no clear D gene. TRBV23-1 is given ORF status, its function remaining uncertain. Deletions cut 0 bases from V and 7 bases from J, with 9 bases between. CDR3 length equals 13 residues. The CDR3 region has the DNA TGCGCCAGCAGTCAATCGAAAGTCGGTGGCTACACCTTC. This encodes CASSQSKVGGYTF.

The CDR3 loop is CASSLGTGGYNSPLHF. The DNA of the CDR3 is TGTGCCAGCAGCTTGGGGACAGGGGGCTATAATTCACCCCTCCACTTT. The gene calls are TRBV5-6 and TRBJ1-6; 10 nucleotides line up with TRBD1. The CDR3 has 16 amino acids. Germline V gives CDR1 SGHDT, CDR2 YYEEEE. The V and J ends lost 0 bases and 3 bases, in that order; junction bases with no gene match: 0.

V and J are TRBV7-2 and TRBJ1-6; a possible D gene is TRBD1 (6 bases). The length of the CDR3 is 15 residues. The germline V and J ends were trimmed by 0 bases and 10 bases, with 13 bases remaining between them. Germline values: CDR1 SGHTA, CDR2 FQGNSA. CDR3 nucleotides: TGTGCCAGCAGCTTAGCCGGGGACATCCCATCACCCCTCCACTTT. The encoded protein is CASSLAGDIPSPLHF.

V is TRBV9 and J is TRBJ2-7; TRBD1 might be the D (5 bases). CDR1 SGDLS and CDR2 YYNGEE come from the germline V gene. The CDR3 spans 13 residues. Trimming shortened V by 1 base and J by 3 bases, and 8 bases separated the two germline ends. In DNA form, the CDR3 reads TGTGCCAGCAGCGTATGGGGCGACTACGAGCAGTACTTC. As protein: CASSVWGDYEQYF.

This chain links TRBV5-4 with TRBJ1-2; 11 bases match TRBD1. The ends lost 2 bases at V and 1 base at J; junction bases unmatched: 1. CDR3 length equals 15 residues. The germline CDR1 and CDR2 sequences are SGHNT and YYREEE (reference sequence). As DNA, the CDR3 is TGTGCCAGCAGCTTTGGGACAGGGGGTAACTATGGCTACACCTTC. Its translation is CASSFGTGGNYGYTF.

Comment on this clone: Other nucleotide sequences in the sample specify the same CDR3. The chain links TRBV7-9 to TRBJ1-2; 8 nucleotides agree with TRBD1. J lost 5 bases, V lost 1 base, and 0 bases had no gene match. The CDR3 spans 13 residues. Germline values: CDR1 SEHNR, CDR2 FQNEAQ (reference sequence). The CDR3 loop is CASSLGTGYGYTF. In DNA form, the CDR3 reads TGTGCCAGCAGCTTAGGGACAGGGTATGGCTACACCTTC.

The chain carries TRBV3-1 (or the pseudogene TRBV3-2) and TRBJ2-2; 11 positions match TRBD1. CDR3 length: 16 amino acids. The V and J ends lost 5 bases and 4 bases, in that order; junction bases with no gene match: 6. Germline V lookup: CDR1 LGHDT, CDR2 YNNKEL (reference sequence). The CDR3 nucleotides read TGTGCCAGCAGCTCTTGGGGACAGGGGGTCACCGGGGAGCTGTTTTTT. It specifies CASSSWGQGVTGELFF.

The chain is built from TRBV5-6 and TRBJ1-4; possible D gene TRBD1, 5 bases. Germline loops: CDR1 SGHDT, CDR2 YYEEEE. The CDR3 totals 14 residues. Trimming left V 3 bases short and J 7 bases short, with 13 bases between. The CDR3: CASSSSHRSEKLFF. The CDR3 DNA sequence: TGTGCCAGCAGCTCCTCCCACAGGTCTGAAAAACTGTTTTTT. Using reference TRBV5-6 and TRBJ1-4 for the parts outside the CDR3, the full variable domain is DAGVTQSPTHLIKTRGQQVTLRCSPKSGHDTVSWYQQALGQGPQFIFQYYEEEERQRGNFPDRFSGHQFPNYSSELNVNALLLGDSALYLCASSSSHRSEKLFFGSGTQLSVL.

This sequence joins TRBV28 and TRBJ2-3; TRBD2 matches at 8 bases. Trimming took 4 bases from V and 3 from J; bases not matched to a gene: 9. The CDR3 extends over 16 amino acids. Germline V CDR1 and CDR2: MDHEN, SYDVKM. The CDR3, as DNA: TGTGCCAGCAGTTCCCCCCGGGGGGGGAGGACAGATACGCAGTATTTT. The encoded protein is CASSSPRGGRTDTQYF. Using reference TRBV28 and TRBJ2-3 for the parts outside the CDR3, the full variable domain is DVKVTQSSRYLVKRTGEKVFLECVQDMDHENMFWYRQDPGLGLRLIYFSYDVKMKEKGDIPEGYSVSREKKERFSLILESASTNQTSMYLCASSSPRGGRTDTQYFGPGTRLTVL.

V and J are TRBV5-4 and TRBJ2-7, with a weak D call TRBD1 (5 bases). The germline V and J ends were trimmed by 3 bases and 0 bases, with 16 bases remaining between them. The CDR3 covers 16 residues. The V gene's germline CDR1 is SGHNT and CDR2 YYREEE (reference sequence). The CDR3 region is CASSYVTGSSSYEQYF. The CDR3, as DNA: TGTGCCAGCAGCTACGTTACAGGCTCCAGCTCCTACGAGCAGTACTTC.

The rearrangement joins TRBV7-2 to TRBJ2-7; TRBD1 is a possible D gene (6 bases). This CDR3 has 14 amino acids. The germline CDR1 and CDR2 sequences are SGHTA and FQGNSA. V was trimmed by 1 base and J by 4 bases, leaving 11 bases between them. The CDR3 protein is CASSLVNREYEQYF. The CDR3 DNA is TGTGCCAGCAGCTTAGTTAACAGGGAATACGAGCAGTACTTC.

The CDR3 spells CASSGTGASGYTF. The CDR3 DNA sequence: TGTGCCAGCAGCGGAACAGGGGCAAGTGGCTACACCTTC. The V and J genes are TRBV2 and TRBJ1-2; 7 bases fit TRBD1. The trim removed 6 bases at V and 7 bases at J, leaving 8 bases unmatched. The CDR3 spans 13 residues. Germline CDR1 SNHLY, CDR2 FYNNEI.

The CDR3 region is CSVWARGTEAFF. The CDR3 DNA reads TGCAGCGTCTGGGCACGGGGCACTGAAGCTTTCTTT. The J gene is TRBJ1-1, the V gene TRBV29-1; D call uncertain. CDR3 length: 12 residues. Germline V gene data show CDR1 as SQVTM and CDR2 as ANQGSEA. Trimming shortened V by 6 bases and J by 4 bases, and 12 bases separated the two germline ends.

CDR3 amino acids: CASSFYNGGTQYF. CDR3 coding DNA: TGTGCCAGCAGCTTTTACAACGGAGGGACCCAGTACTTC. This rearrangement joins TRBV5-5 to TRBJ2-5, with a tentative D call TRBD2 (5 bases). The CDR3 is 13 residues long. Germline CDR1 reads SGHKS; CDR2 reads YYEKEE (reference sequence). Trimming took 2 bases from V and 7 from J, leaving 12 bases between them. The entire variable domain, with the rest obtained from reference TRBV5-5 and TRBJ2-5, is as follows: DAGVTQSPTHLIKTRGQQVTLRCSPISGHKSVSWYQQVLGQGPQFIFQYYEKEERGRGNFPDRFSARQFPNYSSELNVNALLLGDSALYLCASSFYNGGTQYFGPGTRLLVL.

The rearrangement uses TRBV19 and TRBJ1-1; maybe TRBD1 (5 bases). This CDR3 region has 16 residues. V lost 6 bases, J lost 0 bases, and 17 bases lay in between. In germline, CDR1 is LNHDA, CDR2 SQIVND (reference sequence). The CDR3 loop is CASRPVQDLLNTEAFF. The CDR3, as DNA: TGTGCCAGTAGACCCGTACAGGACCTCTTGAACACTGAAGCTTTCTTT.

The chain couples TRBV19 to TRBJ2-1; D is possibly TRBD1 (5 bases). Germline CDR1 reads LNHDA; CDR2 reads SQIVND (reference sequence). The ends were cut back, 5 bases at V and 0 bases at J, with 8 bases in the middle. The CDR3 has 14 residues. DNA for the CDR3: TGTGCCAGTAGTCAGGGTTACTCCTACAATGAGCAGTTCTTC. This encodes CASSQGYSYNEQFF.

The sample holds a few counts of this clone. CDR3 amino acids: CASSESIRTGPSNYGYTF. CDR3 DNA sequence: TGTGCCAGCAGTGAAAGTATACGGACAGGGCCCTCTAACTATGGCTACACCTTC. This rearrangement joins TRBV6-1 to TRBJ1-2; 8 bases align to TRBD1. The V gene end was trimmed by 2 bases and the J gene end by 0 bases; junction bases not matched to a gene: 11. The germline CDR1 and CDR2 sequences are MNHNS and SASEGT. CDR3 length: 18 amino acids.

The chain employs TRBV5-6 and TRBJ1-1; the D gene is possibly TRBD1 (5 bases). The germline V gene has CDR1 SGHDT and CDR2 YYEEEE. The V and J ends lost 0 bases and 0 bases respectively, with 12 bases between them. The CDR3 extends over 16 amino acids. Here the CDR3 DNA reads TGTGCCAGCAGCTTGGCCCCGGGACTGATGAACACTGAAGCTTTCTTT. Amino acid sequence: CASSLAPGLMNTEAFF.

The chain links TRBV7-9 to TRBJ1-2, with 8 bases fitting TRBD1. V trimming: 5 bases; J trimming: 4 bases; junction bases outside the gene matches: 12. This CDR3 contains 16 residues. Germline loops: CDR1 SEHNR, CDR2 FQNEAQ (reference sequence). The chain's CDR3 is CASSGRTGSSSYGYTF. In DNA form, the CDR3 reads TGTGCCAGCAGCGGAAGGACAGGGAGCTCAAGCTATGGCTACACCTTC.

This clone has just one count. CDR3 nucleotides: TGCGCCAGCAGCTTGGCGGGGTCGGGCGGGGAGCTGTTTTTT. It codes for CASSLAGSGGELFF. The rearrangement joins TRBV5-1 to TRBJ2-2, with a tentative D call TRBD2 (5 bases). Germline V gives CDR1 SGHRS, CDR2 YFSETQ. V shed 0 bases and J shed 7 bases, with 10 bases lying between them. The CDR3 spans 14 residues.

The chain uses TRBV19 and TRBJ1-6; unclear D gene. V lost 3 bases and J lost 0, with 9 bases in between. The CDR3 spans 16 residues. Germline assignment: CDR1 LNHDA and CDR2 SQIVND (reference sequence). CDR3 DNA: TGTGCCAGTAGTATTTTTGGCGGCTCCTATAATTCACCCCTCCACTTT. Encoded protein: CASSIFGGSYNSPLHF.

This rearrangement joins TRBV4-1 to TRBJ1-3; perhaps TRBD1 as D (6 bases). Germline V lookup: CDR1 MGHRA, CDR2 YSYEKL. Trimming removed 4 bases from V and 3 bases from J, with 19 bases in between. This CDR3 spans 17 amino acids. The CDR3 DNA sequence: TGCGCCAGCAGCCCTCAGGGGCTCCGGGCCCATGGAAACACCATATATTTT. Translating gives CASSPQGLRAHGNTIYF.

The rearrangement uses TRBV28 and TRBJ1-1; no clear D. The CDR3 consists of 12 residues. V lost 2 bases and J lost 7, with 8 bases in between. Germline lookup yields CDR1 MDHEN and CDR2 SYDVKM. The CDR3 DNA reads as TGTGCCAGCAGTTTACCAGGCCGTGAAGCTTTCTTT. Residues: CASSLPGREAFF.

Worth noting for this clone: The junction differs from germline at one of its ends, possibly a read error. V usage is TRBV10-1 and J usage is TRBJ2-7; 8 nucleotides line up with TRBD1. This CDR3 contains 8 residues. CDR1 is WNHNN, CDR2 SYGVQD, per germline (reference sequence). The CDR3 sequence: CASRGQGF. The CDR3 DNA reads TGCGCCAGCAGAGGACAGGGCTTC.

This chain joins TRBV11-3 and TRBJ2-3, with 9 nucleotides matching TRBD2. The CDR3 contains 17 residues. Trimming at V came to 5 bases and at J to 2 bases, leaving 11 bases not matched to a gene. Germline V gene data show CDR1 as SGHNT and CDR2 as YENEEA. The CDR3 region has the DNA TGTGCCAGCAGCATGATTAGCGGGGGCCTTTCCACAGATACGCAGTATTTT. This gives the protein CASSMISGGLSTDTQYF.

This chain links TRBV5-1 with TRBJ2-7, with 8 bases aligning to TRBD1. V shed 2 bases and J 4 bases; nucleotides not matched to a gene: 8. The germline V gene encodes CDR1 SGHRS and CDR2 YFSETQ. CDR3 length: 15 amino acids. As DNA, the CDR3 is TGCGCCAGCAGCTTTATAGGGACAGGAGGATACGAGCAGTACTTC. Its translation: CASSFIGTGGYEQYF.

The V and J genes are TRBV23-1 and TRBJ1-5; maybe TRBD1 (6 bases). TRBV23-1 is marked as an open reading frame, function uncertain. Trimming stripped 3 bases from V and 1 base from J, with 22 bases between. This CDR3 is built from 19 residues. The chain's CDR3 is CASSHSTTKNRVSNQPQHF. For the CDR3, the DNA is TGCGCCAGCAGTCATTCAACGACCAAGAACAGGGTGAGCAATCAGCCCCAGCATTTT.

The chain employs TRBV11-2 and TRBJ2-3; D is possibly TRBD2 (6 bases). Trimming stripped 2 bases from V and 10 bases from J, with 10 bases between. Germline values: CDR1 SGHAT, CDR2 FQNNGV. This CDR3 contains 12 residues. In nucleotides, the CDR3 is TGTGCCAGCAGCTTATCGGGACTTCCGCAGTATTTT. The encoded protein is CASSLSGLPQYF.